Each of the 30 T cell receptor beta chains below was sequenced from the same sample in a study of human T cells and chemical hapten exposure. TCRdb recomputed calls from the RACE reads with MiXCR, one row per CDR3 protein. This sample yields some 360,000 distinct CDR3 sequences, of which about 5.1% are seen a single time; around 2.6% belongs to the top ten. The sample's time point: pre-sensitization, week 0. The treatment here: therapeutic diphenylcyclopropenone sensitization with weekly scalp DPC. The sample in question was whole blood, obtained in connection with sensitization to the hapten diphenylcyclopropenone (DPC). The receptors stem from a woman aged 45-65 years with alopecia areata. Some clones in this sample may be carry-over from other donors' samples.

This clonotype was seen ten or more times. V and J are TRBV20-1 and TRBJ1-1, with 8 positions matching TRBD1. Germline values: CDR1 DFQATT, CDR2 SNEGSKA (reference sequence). V lost 3 bases to trimming and J lost 7 bases; unmatched junction nucleotides: 4. CDR3 length: 12 residues. CDR3 residues: CSASPGQGEAFF. As DNA, the CDR3 is TGCAGTGCTAGCCCCGGACAGGGTGAAGCTTTCTTT.

This clonotype was seen at least ten times. One end of the junction fails to match germline, which may point to a read error. The chain has TRBV24-1 and TRBJ2-1; no reliable D call. Germline V gives CDR1 KGHDR, CDR2 SFDVKD. CDR3 length: 15 amino acids. CDR3 amino acids: CATRDWGSSYNEQFF. In DNA, the CDR3 is TGTGCCACCCGTGACTGGGGAAGCTCCTACAATGAGCAGTTCTTC.

There are many counts of this clonotype. The chain employs TRBV11-2 and TRBJ1-1, with D perhaps matching TRBD1 (5 bases). V lost 5 bases and J 4 bases, leaving 14 bases between the germline ends. The length of the CDR3 is 14 residues. Germline CDR1 SGHAT, CDR2 FQNNGV. The CDR3 protein is CASSPLWGGTEAFF. DNA of the CDR3: TGTGCCAGCAGCCCCCTGTGGGGGGGCACTGAAGCTTTCTTT.

This clonotype was counted only a few times. This chain links TRBV7-9 with TRBJ1-3; the match to TRBD1 covers 8 bases. This CDR3 contains 16 residues. The junction had 6 bases not matched to a gene; V was cut back by 5 bases and J by 0 bases. Germline CDR1 and CDR2: SEHNR and FQNEAQ (reference sequence). The CDR3 sequence is CASSLGQGSSGNTIYF. CDR3 in DNA: TGTGCCAGCAGCCTAGGACAGGGATCCTCTGGAAACACCATATATTTT.

The J gene is TRBJ2-1, the V gene TRBV7-2; no clear D gene. The CDR3 has 13 residues. Germline CDR1 and CDR2: SGHTA and FQGNSA. With 5 bases removed from V and 7 bases from J, the gap between germline ends came to 12 bases. The CDR3: CASSLDLGNEQFF. CDR3 nucleotides: TGTGCCAGCAGCCTCGACCTGGGGAATGAGCAGTTCTTC.

V is TRBV20-1 and J is TRBJ2-1; 9 positions agree with TRBD2. Germline values: CDR1 DFQATT, CDR2 SNEGSKA (reference sequence). J gave up 3 bases and V 1 base, and 7 bases lay outside the gene matches. CDR3 length: 16 amino acids. The DNA for the CDR3 is TGCAGTGCTAGAGCCTGGACTAGCGAAAACTACAATGAGCAGTTCTTC. It codes for CSARAWTSENYNEQFF.

This clonotype was recorded at least ten times. The gene calls are TRBV29-1 and TRBJ2-3; D may be TRBD2 (6 bases). Between the trimmed V and J ends, which lost 7 bases and 4 bases, there was a span of 21 bases. Germline V gene sequence: CDR1 SQVTM, CDR2 ANQGSEA. The CDR3 runs to 15 residues. This CDR3 is CSARAGPYQADTQYF. The CDR3 DNA follows: TGCAGCGCTAGGGCGGGGCCGTACCAGGCAGATACGCAGTATTTT.

This clonotype came up many times. The rearrangement links TRBV20-1 to TRBJ2-7, with D perhaps matching TRBD1 (6 bases). Per germline, CDR1 DFQATT and CDR2 SNEGSKA (reference sequence). The CDR3 is made up of 15 amino acids. The ends were cut back, 1 base at V and 2 bases at J, with 15 bases in the middle. CDR3 in amino acids: CSARAFRAGAYEQYF. As DNA, the CDR3 is TGCAGTGCTAGAGCGTTCAGGGCAGGGGCCTACGAGCAGTACTTC.

This clonotype was observed a handful of times. The gene calls are TRBV5-5 and TRBJ1-1; D remains ambiguous. Trimming took off 1 base at V and 2 bases at J, with 9 bases between the two ends. Germline V gene sequence: CDR1 SGHKS, CDR2 YYEKEE (reference sequence). This CDR3 has 14 amino acids. CDR3 bases: TGTGCCAGCAGCTTGCGAGAAGCTAACACTGAAGCTTTCTTT. Translated: CASSLREANTEAFF.

In this sample, this clonotype turned up a few times. The V call is TRBV4-3, the J call TRBJ2-6; D call uncertain. Deletions cut 0 bases from V and 0 bases from J, with 6 bases between. The germline gives CDR1 LGHNA, CDR2 YSLEER. This CDR3 has 16 residues. The CDR3 DNA reads TGCGCCAGCAGCCAAGAAGAGAGCTCTGGGGCCAACGTCCTGACTTTC. It yields the protein CASSQEESSGANVLTF.

This clonotype was counted at least ten times. The chain couples TRBV7-2 to TRBJ2-1; no reliable D call. Trimming left V 6 bases short and J 8 bases short, with 17 bases between. The CDR3 covers 14 residues. CDR1 and CDR2 (germline): SGHTA, FQGNSA. The CDR3 region has the DNA TGTGCCAGCAGTCCTCTTCTAGGTTTCGATGAGCAGTTCTTC. Residues: CASSPLLGFDEQFF. Full variable domain (missing parts from reference TRBV7-2 and TRBJ2-1): GAGVSQSPSNKVTEKGKDVELRCDPISGHTALYWYRQSLGQGLEFLIYFQGNSAPDKSGLPSDRFSAERTGGSVSTLTIQRTQQEDSAVYLCASSPLLGFDEQFFGPGTRLTVL.

This clonotype was observed many times. The chain uses TRBV3-1 and TRBJ2-2; tentative D call: TRBD1 (5 bases). CDR3 size: 16 residues. The germline V and J ends were trimmed by 0 bases and 6 bases, with 14 bases remaining between them. CDR1 LGHDT and CDR2 YNNKEL come from the germline V gene (reference sequence). CDR3 bases: TGTGCCAGCAGCCAAGAGGGGCGCCGGATAGCCGGGGAGCTGTTTTTT. It encodes CASSQEGRRIAGELFF.

The table lists this clonotype with many counts. The V call is TRBV10-3, the J call TRBJ2-7, with unresolved D. Germline loops: CDR1 ENHRY, CDR2 SYGVKD. CDR3 size: 12 residues. V was cut by 2 bases and J by 6 bases, with 8 bases left in between. This chain's CDR3 is CAISEDRREQYF. DNA for the CDR3: TGTGCCATCAGTGAGGATAGGCGCGAGCAGTACTTC.

In this sample, this clonotype turned up a few times. The rearrangement joins TRBV12-3 or TRBV12-4 to TRBJ1-4; no clear D. The V gene lost 3 bases and the J gene lost 7 bases, with 9 bases spanning the gap. This CDR3 has 13 residues. The CDR3 DNA reads as TGTGCCAGCAGTTTCCGGACCCCTGAAAAACTGTTTTTT. Translated, it gives CASSFRTPEKLFF.

This clonotype was counted at least ten times. The chain joins TRBV3-1 to TRBJ2-1; 7 nucleotides match TRBD2. This CDR3 has 17 amino acids. J was trimmed by 8 bases and V by 4 bases; bases with no gene match: 17. The germline V gene has CDR1 LGHDT and CDR2 YNNKEL (reference sequence). CDR3 amino acids: CASSPRASGLSAYEQFF. The CDR3 region has the DNA TGTGCCAGCAGCCCGCGGGCTAGCGGTCTCTCAGCCTATGAGCAGTTCTTC.

This clonotype has a count of ten or more. V gene TRBV28 combines with J gene TRBJ1-1, with D perhaps TRBD1 (5 bases). The length of the CDR3 is 14 residues. Germline V lookup: CDR1 MDHEN, CDR2 SYDVKM. Trimming removed 4 bases at V and 3 bases at J, with 12 bases between. CDR3 sequence: CASSYGGSDTEAFF. The CDR3 DNA reads as TGTGCCAGCAGTTACGGGGGGTCGGACACTGAAGCTTTCTTT.

V usage is TRBV4-1 and J usage is TRBJ1-2; D uncertain. Trimming removed 0 bases at V and 7 bases at J, with 12 bases between. This CDR3 contains 14 residues. Germline CDR1 and CDR2: MGHRA and YSYEKL. The DNA for the CDR3 is TGCGCCAGCAGCCAAGATTTGTGGGATTTTGGCTACACCTTC. This codes for CASSQDLWDFGYTF.

In its sample, this clonotype was seen many times. This chain links TRBV9 with TRBJ2-3; 12 bases map to TRBD2. J lost 2 bases, V lost 0 bases, and 4 bases had no gene match. Germline values: CDR1 SGDLS, CDR2 YYNGEE. CDR3 length: 17 amino acids. Written as DNA, the CDR3 is TGTGCCAGCAGCGTAGAGCCTAGCGGGGGGGACACAGATACGCAGTATTTT. Protein sequence: CASSVEPSGGDTDTQYF.

This clonotype was seen repeatedly, ten times or more. V and J are TRBV2 and TRBJ2-2; 7 bases are shared with TRBD1. The V segment lost 3 bases and the J segment 1 base; nucleotides outside the gene matches: 2. Germline assignment: CDR1 SNHLY and CDR2 FYNNEI. This CDR3 is built from 15 residues. For the CDR3, the DNA is TGTGCCAGCAGTGACGGGACAGTGAACACCGGGGAGCTGTTTTTT. This sequence encodes CASSDGTVNTGELFF. The complete variable domain, with remaining parts taken from reference TRBV2 and TRBJ2-2, reads EPEVTQTPSHQVTQMGQEVILRCVPISNHLYFYWYRQILGQKVEFLVSFYNNEISEKSEIFDDQFSVERPDGSNFTLKIRSTKLEDSAMYFCASSDGTVNTGELFFGEGSRLTVL.

This clonotype was recorded at least ten times. The rearrangement links TRBV29-1 to TRBJ2-7; no reliable D call. Germline V gives CDR1 SQVTM, CDR2 ANQGSEA. V was clipped by 5 bases and J by 0 bases, with 11 bases between them. This CDR3 contains 13 residues. The CDR3 bases are TGCAGCGTTCACGACGGTAGCTCCTACGAGCAGTACTTC. This gives the protein CSVHDGSSYEQYF.

This clonotype showed up just a few times. V is TRBV2 and J is TRBJ1-1, with D uncertain. CDR3 length: 13 amino acids. V was cut by 4 bases and J by 5 bases, with 11 bases left in between. Looked up from germline, CDR1 is SNHLY and CDR2 is FYNNEI. CDR3 sequence: CASSVLADTEAFF. The CDR3 bases are TGTGCCAGCAGTGTCTTGGCAGATACTGAAGCTTTCTTT. Variable domain in full (rest from reference TRBV2 and TRBJ1-1): EPEVTQTPSHQVTQMGQEVILRCVPISNHLYFYWYRQILGQKVEFLVSFYNNEISEKSEIFDDQFSVERPDGSNFTLKIRSTKLEDSAMYFCASSVLADTEAFFGQGTRLTVV.

This clonotype was seen at least ten times. The chain joins TRBV27 to TRBJ1-1, with D possibly TRBD1 on 6 matching bases. The CDR3 has 14 amino acids. Trimming removed 3 bases from V and 4 bases from J, with 12 bases in between. Per germline, CDR1 MNHEY and CDR2 SMNVEV (reference sequence). In DNA form, the CDR3 reads TGTGCCAGCAGTTTGCAGGGGCCGGTCACTGAAGCTTTCTTT. Protein sequence: CASSLQGPVTEAFF.

There are a few counts of this clonotype. The CDR3 DNA reads as TGTGCCAGCAGTTTCAGGGGGGAGGGAAGGGATGAGCAGTTCTTC. Amino acids: CASSFRGEGRDEQFF. The chain joins TRBV12-3 or TRBV12-4 to TRBJ2-1; D tentatively reads TRBD1 or TRBD2 (7 bases each). Deletions cut 3 bases from V and 8 bases from J, with 17 bases between. The CDR3 runs to 15 residues.

This clonotype turned up a few times. The rearrangement links TRBV7-8 to TRBJ1-4, with TRBD1 identical over 7 bases. The germline V gene encodes CDR1 SGHVS and CDR2 FQNEAQ. CDR3 size: 13 residues. With V trimmed by 5 bases and J by 6 bases, 3 bases remained unmatched. As DNA, the CDR3 is TGTGCCAGCAGCACAAGGGGGCATGAAAAACTGTTTTTT. Residues: CASSTRGHEKLFF.

This clonotype was observed a handful of times. The chain joins TRBV28 to TRBJ1-2; TRBD1 is a possible D gene (6 bases). This CDR3 contains 15 residues. Germline loops: CDR1 MDHEN, CDR2 SYDVKM. Trimming removed 4 bases from V and 0 bases from J, with 12 bases in between. The CDR3 DNA follows: TGTGCCAGCAGTTCCGCCAGGACAGCTAACTATGGCTACACCTTC. This translates into CASSSARTANYGYTF.

This clonotype was observed a handful of times. V is TRBV12-3 or TRBV12-4 and J is TRBJ2-7; D might be TRBD1 (5 bases). Trimming took off 6 bases at V and 3 bases at J, with 9 bases between the two ends. The CDR3 is made up of 12 amino acids. CDR3 protein: CASSLQVYEQYF. CDR3 nucleotide sequence: TGTGCCAGCAGCCTACAGGTCTACGAGCAGTACTTC.

This clonotype was observed many times. This CDR3 is CASSEQGQETQYF. The CDR3 nucleotides are TGTGCCAGCAGTGAACAGGGCCAAGAGACCCAGTACTTC. The chain joins TRBV6-1 to TRBJ2-5; tentatively, D is TRBD1 (5 bases). The V end was cut by 2 bases, the J end by 1 base, with 5 bases between. Looked up from germline, CDR1 is MNHNS and CDR2 is SASEGT. The length of the CDR3 is 13 residues.

V and J are TRBV3-1 and TRBJ1-4, with a possible D match to TRBD1 (6 bases). The V gene lost 5 bases and the J gene lost 3 bases, with 13 bases spanning the gap. This CDR3 comprises 15 residues. Germline assignment: CDR1 LGHDT and CDR2 YNNKEL (reference sequence). The CDR3, as DNA: TGTGCCAGCAGCACCCGGGACACATCTAATGAAAAACTGTTTTTT. Protein: CASSTRDTSNEKLFF.

This clonotype appeared a few times. The chain combines TRBV12-2 with TRBJ1-2. TRBV12-2 is recorded as a pseudogene. This CDR3 spans 11 amino acids. The CDR3 sequence is CASRLGTGYTF. In nucleotides, the CDR3 is TGTGCAAGTCGCTTAGGGACCGGCTACACCTTC.

This clonotype has a count of ten or more. The chain carries TRBV28 and TRBJ2-1, with unresolved D. V dropped 8 bases and J dropped 5 bases, with 4 bases sitting between them. The CDR3 totals 10 residues. The germline CDR1 and CDR2 sequences are MDHEN and SYDVKM. The CDR3 DNA follows: TGTGCCAGCTCTGACAATGAGCAGTTCTTC. It is translated as CASSDNEQFF.